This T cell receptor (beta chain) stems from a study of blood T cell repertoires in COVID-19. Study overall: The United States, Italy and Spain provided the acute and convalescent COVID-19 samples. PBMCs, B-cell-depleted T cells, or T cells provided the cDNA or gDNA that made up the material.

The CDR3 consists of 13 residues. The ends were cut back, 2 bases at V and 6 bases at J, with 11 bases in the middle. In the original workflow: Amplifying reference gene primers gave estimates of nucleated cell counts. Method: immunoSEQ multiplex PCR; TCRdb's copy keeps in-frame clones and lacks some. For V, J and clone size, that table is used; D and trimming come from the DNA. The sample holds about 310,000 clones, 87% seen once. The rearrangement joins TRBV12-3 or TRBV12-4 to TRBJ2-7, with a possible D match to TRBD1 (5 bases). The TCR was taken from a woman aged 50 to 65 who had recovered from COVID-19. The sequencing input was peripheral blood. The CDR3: CASSLLEGAEQYF. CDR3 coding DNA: TGTGCCAGCAGTTTACTAGAAGGGGCCGAGCAGTACTTC.